This section outlines one T cell receptor (beta chain) sequence together with its context. Germline V lookup: CDR1 ENHRY, CDR2 SYGVKD. The CDR3 length is 19 residues. The trim removed 3 bases at V and 1 base at J, leaving 7 bases unmatched. Some clones are missing from TCRdb's copy, which holds only in-frame ones; the method was immunoSEQ multiplex PCR. The sample lists roughly 250,000 clones, approximately 80% occurring once. The entry originates in a study of blood T cell repertoires in COVID-19. Sequencing was done on a sample of peripheral blood. The TCR originated in a woman in her thirties or forties with active or convalescent COVID-19. The genes are TRBV10-3 and TRBJ2-3; 16 bases are a match to TRBD2. The CDR3 nucleotides are TGTGCCATCAGTGACCAGGGACTAGCGGGGGGGCCCGGCACAGATACGCAGTATTTT. Translation: CAISDQGLAGGPGTDTQYF.